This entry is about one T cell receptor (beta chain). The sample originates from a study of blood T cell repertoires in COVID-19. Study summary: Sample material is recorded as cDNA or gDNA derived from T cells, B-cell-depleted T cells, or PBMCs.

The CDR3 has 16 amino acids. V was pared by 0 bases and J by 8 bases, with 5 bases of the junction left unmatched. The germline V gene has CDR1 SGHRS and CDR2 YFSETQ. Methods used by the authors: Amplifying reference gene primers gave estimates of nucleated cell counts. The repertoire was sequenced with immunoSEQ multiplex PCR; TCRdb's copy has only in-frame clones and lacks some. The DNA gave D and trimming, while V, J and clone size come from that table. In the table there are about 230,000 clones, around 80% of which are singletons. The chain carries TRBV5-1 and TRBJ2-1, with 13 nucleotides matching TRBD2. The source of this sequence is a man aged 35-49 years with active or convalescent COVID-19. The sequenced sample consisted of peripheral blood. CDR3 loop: CASSLGGTSGIHEQFF. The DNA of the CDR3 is TGCGCCAGCAGCTTGGGTGGGACTAGCGGGATTCATGAGCAGTTCTTC.